Shown below are 9 T cell receptor beta chains from a single sample sequenced in a study of blood T cells in healthy people across ages (dated by TCRdb to between 2014 and 2017). To prepare the library, 5' RACE was applied. These reads were obtained on an Illumina HiSeq 2500. A second roughly 7 to 11 cycle PCR used a sample-barcoded 5' primer and a J-beta primer mix. The raw public data were reprocessed by TCRdb itself: fastp quality trimming at Q25, MiXCR clonotype calling, in-frame beta chains only. One record per CDR3 amino acid sequence lists the most common genes and DNA. The sample table records 1.2 million to 1.5 million distinct CDR3 sequences; 45% to 70% of these occur just once. The ten biggest clones cover 6.5% to 8.5% of the sample. Sequencing input: blood. Receptor source: a man aged 18-30 years in good health.

In regard to this clonotype: Being one base from a much bigger clone, this may be a read error. The chain joins TRBV5-1 to TRBJ2-1, with 8 bases that match TRBD2. V dropped 1 base and J dropped 6; count of bases not matched to a gene: 6. This CDR3 has 15 residues. Germline-derived CDR1 and CDR2 are SGHRS and YFSETQ. The CDR3 DNA reads as TGCGCCAGCAGCTTGTACCGAGCGGGAGCCAATGAGCAGTTCTTC. Translating it yields CASSLYRAGANEQFF.

Comments on this clonotype: A junction boundary mismatches the germline segment, possibly from a read error. The chain combines TRBV29-1 with TRBJ2-7, with D uncertain. Looked up from germline, CDR1 is SQVTM and CDR2 is ANQGSEA. The CDR3 extends over 14 amino acids. Here the CDR3 reads CSVGKALNPYEQYF. As DNA, the CDR3 is TGCAGCGTTGGAAAGGCATTAAACCCCTACGAGCAGTATTTC.

This chain links TRBV7-2 with TRBJ2-3; D unclear. Trimming removed 8 bases at V and 6 bases at J, with 9 bases between. Germline V gene sequence: CDR1 SGHTA, CDR2 FQGNSA. This CDR3 comprises 11 residues. CDR3 in DNA: TGTGCCAGCGGTTTCAGGGATACGCAGTATTTT. It specifies CASGFRDTQYF.

The chain joins TRBV29-1 to TRBJ2-1; D gene uncertain. The CDR3 extends over 15 amino acids. Germline CDR1 is SQVTM and CDR2 is ANQGSEA. V gave up 6 bases and J gave up 0 bases, with 15 bases separating them. The DNA for the CDR3 is TGCAGCGTCCCCTCCAGCAGCCTCTCCTACAATGAGCAGTTCTTC. This encodes CSVPSSSLSYNEQFF.

CDR3 coding DNA: TGTGCCAGCAGCCGTGACGGTGAGAGGGGCCACACCTTC. Encoded protein: CASSRDGERGHTF. This chain connects TRBV5-5 to TRBJ1-2, with D perhaps matching TRBD1 (5 bases). Germline V gene data show CDR1 as SGHKS and CDR2 as YYEKEE (reference sequence). V was cut by 4 bases and J by 12 bases, with 19 bases left in between. The CDR3 loop spans 13 amino acids.

V is TRBV29-1 and J is TRBJ2-7; D unresolved. The CDR3 extends over 16 amino acids. V was clipped by 4 bases and J by 2 bases, with 21 bases between them. CDR1 is SQVTM and CDR2 is ANQGSEA in the germline V gene. DNA for the CDR3: TGCAGCGTTGCCCGTGGCGGCTCCCGGCTTACCTACGAGCAGTACTTC. Protein: CSVARGGSRLTYEQYF.

The chain recombines TRBV10-3 with TRBJ2-1; D is ambiguous. Trimming pared 2 bases from V and 5 bases from J, leaving 10 bases between. Per the germline V gene, CDR1 is ENHRY and CDR2 is SYGVKD. The CDR3 runs 14 residues. The CDR3 DNA sequence: TGTGCCATCAGTGAGGCAAGAACGGACAATGAGCAGTTCTTC. It specifies CAISEARTDNEQFF.

V and J are TRBV29-1 and TRBJ1-1, with 7 bases aligning to TRBD1. This CDR3 has 19 amino acids. Trimming removed 1 base from V and 4 bases from J; junction bases left unmatched: 21. CDR1 is SQVTM, CDR2 ANQGSEA, per germline. CDR3 loop: CSVEAPAWVRGGEFTEAFF. CDR3 nucleotides: TGCAGCGTTGAAGCCCCCGCCTGGGTCAGGGGGGGGGAATTCACTGAAGCTTTCTTT.

The chain employs TRBV20-1 and TRBJ1-5; unclear D gene. Germline V CDR1 and CDR2: DFQATT, SNEGSKA (reference sequence). CDR3 length: 17 amino acids. V lost 5 bases, J lost 0 bases, and 20 bases lay in between. The CDR3 region has the DNA TGCAGTGCTCCCCGGGATGGGGAGTCTTATAGCAATCAGCCCCAGCATTTT. Translated: CSAPRDGESYSNQPQHF.